This T cell receptor beta chain was identified in a study of shared clonotypes between healthy human individuals. TCRdb keeps only in-frame clones here, not all; method: immunoSEQ multiplex PCR. The data show about 820,000 clones, roughly 92% seen once. CD45RO-negative CD8 cells positively selected for CCR7 made up the naive population, which excluded terminally differentiated effector memory CD45RA+ cells. Notes on this clone: The target antigen is unknown.

V shed 6 bases and J 6 bases; nucleotides not matched to a gene: 10. CDR3 length: 14 residues. Germline-derived CDR1 and CDR2 are SQVTM and ANQGSEA. Findings and caveats of the study: Larger richness was generally estimated for naive than memory subsets. Clonotypes which were not shared had lower generation probabilities than clonotypes that all four donors shared.

The chain employs TRBV29-1 and TRBJ1-5; 8 bases map to TRBD1. The receptor's source is a man aged 25 to 40 in good health. The sequencing input was naive CD8+ T cells sorted from blood. This CDR3 reads CSVHRTGKRQPQHF. CDR3 sequence (DNA): TGCAGCGTACACCGGACAGGGAAACGTCAGCCCCAGCATTTT.